The entry below describes one T cell receptor (beta chain). Its antigen is undetermined. This entry is derived from a study of cytomegalovirus exposure and HLA in healthy donors. Germline CDR1 is LGHNA and CDR2 is YNFKEQ. This CDR3 is built from 15 residues. The V gene end was trimmed by 2 bases and the J gene end by 4 bases; junction bases not matched to a gene: 5. Unrecorded immune exposures were likely, despite nominal health at sampling. Study-level points and caveats: A few V segments could not be told apart, such as TRBV6-2 and TRBV6-3, and were left out. Sequence variants that were highly shared formed a cluster that was likely a sequencing artifact.

Both 60 Vbeta primers and 13 Jbeta primers went into the PCR. TCRdb's copy holds only in-frame clones and misses some; the assay was immunoSEQ multiplex PCR. The table lists 170,000 or so clones, about 80% of them singletons. The sample taken for sequencing was PBMCs. The rearrangement joins TRBV4-2 to TRBJ2-1, with 7 bases aligning to TRBD2. The sequence was obtained from a boy aged 10-17 years in good health and CMV-seronegative. As DNA, the CDR3 is TGTGCCAGCAGCCAATTAACTAGCGAATACAATGAGCAGTTCTTC. This encodes CASSQLTSEYNEQFF.